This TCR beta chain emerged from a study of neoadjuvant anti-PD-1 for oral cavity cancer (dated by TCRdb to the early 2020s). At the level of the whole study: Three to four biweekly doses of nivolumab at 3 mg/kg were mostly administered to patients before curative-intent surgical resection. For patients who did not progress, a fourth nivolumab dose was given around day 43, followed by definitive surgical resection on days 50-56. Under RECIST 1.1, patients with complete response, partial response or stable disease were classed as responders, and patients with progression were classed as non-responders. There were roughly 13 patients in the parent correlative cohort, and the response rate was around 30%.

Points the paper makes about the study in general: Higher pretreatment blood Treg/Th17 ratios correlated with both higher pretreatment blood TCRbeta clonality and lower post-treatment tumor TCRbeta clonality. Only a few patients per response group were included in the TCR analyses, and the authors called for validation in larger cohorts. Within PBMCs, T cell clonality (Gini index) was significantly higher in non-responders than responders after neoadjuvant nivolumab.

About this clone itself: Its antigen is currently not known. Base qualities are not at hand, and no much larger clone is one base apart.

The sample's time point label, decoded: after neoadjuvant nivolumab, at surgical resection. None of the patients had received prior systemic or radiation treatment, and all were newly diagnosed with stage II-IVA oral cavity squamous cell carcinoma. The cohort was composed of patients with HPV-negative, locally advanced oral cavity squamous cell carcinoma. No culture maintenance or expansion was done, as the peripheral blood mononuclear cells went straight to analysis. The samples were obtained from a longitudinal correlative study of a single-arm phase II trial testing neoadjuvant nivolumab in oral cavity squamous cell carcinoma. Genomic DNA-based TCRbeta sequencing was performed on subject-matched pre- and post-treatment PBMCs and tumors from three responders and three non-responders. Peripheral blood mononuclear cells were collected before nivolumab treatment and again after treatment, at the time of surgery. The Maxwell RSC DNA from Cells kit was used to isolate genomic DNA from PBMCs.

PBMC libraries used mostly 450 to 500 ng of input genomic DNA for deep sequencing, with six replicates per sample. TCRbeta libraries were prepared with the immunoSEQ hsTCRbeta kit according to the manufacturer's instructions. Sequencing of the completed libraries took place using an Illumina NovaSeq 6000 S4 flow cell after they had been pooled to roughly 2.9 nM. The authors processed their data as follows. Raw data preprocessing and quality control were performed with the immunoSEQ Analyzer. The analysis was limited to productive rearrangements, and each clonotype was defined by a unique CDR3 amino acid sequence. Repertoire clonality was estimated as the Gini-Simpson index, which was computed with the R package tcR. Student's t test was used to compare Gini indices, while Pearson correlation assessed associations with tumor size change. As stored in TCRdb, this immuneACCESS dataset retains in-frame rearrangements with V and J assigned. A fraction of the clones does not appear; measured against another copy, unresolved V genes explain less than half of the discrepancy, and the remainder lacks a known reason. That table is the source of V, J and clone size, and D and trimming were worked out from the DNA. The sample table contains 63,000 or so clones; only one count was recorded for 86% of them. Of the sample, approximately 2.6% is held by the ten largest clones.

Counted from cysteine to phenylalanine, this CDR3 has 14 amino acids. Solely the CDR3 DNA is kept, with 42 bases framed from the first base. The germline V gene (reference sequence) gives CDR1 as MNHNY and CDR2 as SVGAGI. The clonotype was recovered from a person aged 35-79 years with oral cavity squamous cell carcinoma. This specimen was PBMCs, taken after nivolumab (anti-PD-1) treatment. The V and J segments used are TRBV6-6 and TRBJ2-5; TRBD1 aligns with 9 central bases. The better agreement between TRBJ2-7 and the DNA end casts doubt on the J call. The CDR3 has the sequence CASKISGTGYEQYF. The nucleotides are TGTGCCAGCAAGATCTCCGGGACAGGGTACGAGCAGTACTTC.